One TCR beta chain is described in this entry. In this sample, this clonotype turned up many times. What this receptor recognizes is not known. Base-call qualities are not available, and no considerably larger clone is one nucleotide away. This sample was included in a study of T cell repertoires in cytomegalovirus infection (dated by TCRdb to the late 2010s). For context, the study as a whole: The HLA type of each donor mattered for the analysis, because public TCR beta signatures pointed to carriage of CMV infection along with the matching HLA type.

Sequencing was performed on an Illumina HiSeq 1500. TCRdb reanalyzed the raw reads on its own, using fastp at Q25 for trimming and MiXCR for clone calling, and kept in-frame beta chains. Rows matching on CDR3 protein sequence are summarized as one entry with the most common DNA and genes. This sample lists 560,000 or so distinct CDR3 sequences; more than 15% were detected once. Clones ranked in the top ten supply about 24% of the sample. Unmatched junction bases come to 16, with V trimmed by 10 bases and J by 4 bases. CDR1 and CDR2 were assigned from the germline V gene as SNHLY and FYNNEI. The CDR3, cysteine through phenylalanine, is 18 amino acids long. The retained sequence is limited to the CDR3, 54 bases, with the frame set at the first base. Paper-wide results and their limitations: Cumulative frequency of public TCR beta family members discriminated carriers of CMV infection plus the relevant HLA type in this cohort and an independent 352-donor cohort. The ex vivo response was dominated by HLA-C-restricted CMV-specific TCR beta clonotypes, and the single most frequent clonotype in two of eight donors was supplied by these HLA-C-restricted clonotypes.

The sequence was obtained from a human donor in good health (CMV status not recorded). Some clones in this sample may be carry-over from other donors' samples. Sequenced input: CD8+ T cells from PBMCs. The chain is assembled from TRBV2 and TRBJ2-1; 13 bases in the middle match TRBD2. The encoded CDR3 is CANRGLAGQENTYNEQFF. In nucleotides, the sequence is TGTGCCAACAGGGGACTAGCGGGACAAGAGAATACATACAATGAGCAGTTCTTC.